This TCR beta chain was recorded in a study of cytomegalovirus exposure and HLA in healthy donors. Study-level information: Previous work identified some 120 million unique TCR beta sequences from roughly 180 million T cells. Early released data had about 85 million unique TCRs, all coming from HLA-typed donors. Study-wide results and limits: Most observed TCR sequences were rare, whereas some public TCRs were detected in many donors.

This PCR relied on a set of 60 Vbeta primers and 13 Jbeta primers. Repertoires were generated with immunoSEQ multiplex PCR, while TCRdb's copy carries only in-frame clones and drops some. The data contain around 200,000 clones, around 70% of them singletons. About this clone itself: The antigen remains unidentified.

The CDR3 has 14 amino acids. The germline V and J ends were trimmed by 3 bases and 7 bases, with 13 bases remaining between them. Germline lookup yields CDR1 SEHNR and CDR2 FQNEAQ (reference sequence). The chain is built from TRBV7-9 and TRBJ2-1; D remains unclear. The sequence came from a man aged 35 to 55 in good health and CMV-seropositive. The sample was PBMCs. The CDR3 DNA follows: TGTGCCAGCAGCTTTGGTTTAAGAGATAATGAGCAGTTCTTC. Its translation: CASSFGLRDNEQFF.